This TCR beta chain was retrieved from a study of cytomegalovirus exposure and HLA in healthy donors. The CDR3 covers 19 residues. Trimming cost V 1 base and J 1 base; bases outside gene matches: 12. Germline CDR1 is LNHDA and CDR2 is SQIVND (reference sequence). In the PCR, 60 Vbeta and 13 Jbeta primers were used. Method: immunoSEQ multiplex PCR; TCRdb's copy keeps in-frame clones and lacks some. The sample yields over 100,000 clones, about 76% seen once. Overall study results and limits: Most likely, a cluster of highly shared sequence variants arose as a sequencing artifact.

As for this clone: Its antigen is still unknown.

The V call is TRBV19, the J call TRBJ2-2; 7 nucleotides line up with TRBD1. The sample taken for sequencing was PBMCs. The TCR sequence derives from a middle-aged man in good health and CMV-seronegative. DNA of the CDR3: TGTGCCAGTAGTATAGCCCATCTGAGAGGGGGCGGGAACACCGGGGAGCTGTTTTTT. This encodes CASSIAHLRGGGNTGELFF.